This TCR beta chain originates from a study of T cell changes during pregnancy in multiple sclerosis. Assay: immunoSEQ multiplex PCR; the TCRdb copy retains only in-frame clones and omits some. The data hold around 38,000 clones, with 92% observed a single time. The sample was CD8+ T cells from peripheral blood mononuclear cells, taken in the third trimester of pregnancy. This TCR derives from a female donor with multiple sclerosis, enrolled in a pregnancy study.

Here the CDR3 DNA reads TGCGCCAGCAGCTTAGGGGGACCACCAGTAAATGAGCAGTTCTTC. Translated: CASSLGGPPVNEQFF. V usage is TRBV5-1 and J usage is TRBJ2-1, with D possibly matching TRBD1 (6 bases). Germline V gene lookup returns CDR1 SGHRS and CDR2 YFSETQ. The CDR3 runs to 15 residues. Trimming left V 2 bases short and J 7 bases short, with 16 bases between.